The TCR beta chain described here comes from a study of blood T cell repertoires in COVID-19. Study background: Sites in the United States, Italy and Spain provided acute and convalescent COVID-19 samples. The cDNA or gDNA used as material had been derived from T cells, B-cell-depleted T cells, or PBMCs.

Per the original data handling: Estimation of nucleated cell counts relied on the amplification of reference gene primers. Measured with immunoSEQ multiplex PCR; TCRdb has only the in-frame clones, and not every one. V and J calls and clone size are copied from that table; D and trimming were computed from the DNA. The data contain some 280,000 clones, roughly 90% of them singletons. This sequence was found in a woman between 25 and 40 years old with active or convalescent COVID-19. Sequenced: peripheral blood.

The CDR3 DNA reads as TGTGCCAGCAGCTTGAACAGGGATGAAAAACTGTTTTTT. Its translation is CASSLNRDEKLFF. The rearrangement links TRBV7-6 to TRBJ1-4; tentatively, D is TRBD1 (6 bases). The CDR3 has 13 residues. The V and J ends lost 3 bases and 6 bases respectively, with 8 bases between them. Germline-derived CDR1 and CDR2 are SGHVS and FNYEAQ.